This T cell receptor beta chain was recorded in a study of CD8 T cells in ankylosing spondylitis. There are 15 residues in the CDR3. Germline CDR1 and CDR2: SGHTA and FQGTGA. V dropped 6 bases and J dropped 3; count of bases not matched to a gene: 8. Generation of TCR beta libraries employed quantitative 5'-RACE incorporating molecular barcodes. TCRdb re-analysed the 5' RACE reads in MiXCR, keeping a single row per CDR3 protein. This sample yields about 750,000 distinct CDR3 sequences, of which around 20% are seen a single time; approximately 18% belongs to the top ten. A remark on this clonotype: What it binds is not known.

Study-level results: About 8 highly homologous variants made up a TCR beta motif, and this motif appeared characteristic of ankylosing spondylitis blood. Earlier studies detected some motif variants in reactive arthritis synovial fluid and blood.

The specimen was blood, either unsorted or a sorted T cell fraction (not recorded which). The gene calls are TRBV7-3 and TRBJ2-7, with 10 positions matching TRBD2. This receptor was identified in a male donor with ankylosing spondylitis. CDR3 coding DNA: TGTGCCAGCAGGTCTAGCGGGAGCATTCTCTACGAGCAGTACTTC. Translation: CASRSSGSILYEQYF.